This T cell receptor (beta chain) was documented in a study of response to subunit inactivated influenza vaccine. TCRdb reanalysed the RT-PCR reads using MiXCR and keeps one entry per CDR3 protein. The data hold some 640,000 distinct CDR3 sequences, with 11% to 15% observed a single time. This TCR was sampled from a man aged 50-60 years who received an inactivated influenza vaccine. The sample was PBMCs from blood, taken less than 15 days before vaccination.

CDR3 sequence (DNA): TGTGCCAGCAGCGTCTACAGGGGGACTGAAGCTTTCTTT. Its protein is CASSVYRGTEAFF. The rearrangement links TRBV3-1 to TRBJ1-1; the match to TRBD1 covers 8 bases. With V trimmed by 5 bases and J by 5 bases, 4 bases remained unmatched. The germline gives CDR1 LGHDT, CDR2 YNNKEL (reference sequence). The CDR3 runs to 13 residues.